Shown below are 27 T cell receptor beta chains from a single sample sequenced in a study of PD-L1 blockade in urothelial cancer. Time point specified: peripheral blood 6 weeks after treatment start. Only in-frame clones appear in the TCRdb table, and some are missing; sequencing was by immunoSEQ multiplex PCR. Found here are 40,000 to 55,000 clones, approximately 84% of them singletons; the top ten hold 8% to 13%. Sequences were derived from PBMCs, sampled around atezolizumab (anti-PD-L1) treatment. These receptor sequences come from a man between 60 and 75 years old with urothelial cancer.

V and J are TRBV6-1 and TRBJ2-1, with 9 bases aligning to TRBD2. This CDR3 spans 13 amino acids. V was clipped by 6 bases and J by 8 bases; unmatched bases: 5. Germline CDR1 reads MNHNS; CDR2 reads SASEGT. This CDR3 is CASRPSGTHEQFF. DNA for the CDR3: TGTGCCAGCAGACCTAGCGGGACCCATGAGCAGTTCTTC.

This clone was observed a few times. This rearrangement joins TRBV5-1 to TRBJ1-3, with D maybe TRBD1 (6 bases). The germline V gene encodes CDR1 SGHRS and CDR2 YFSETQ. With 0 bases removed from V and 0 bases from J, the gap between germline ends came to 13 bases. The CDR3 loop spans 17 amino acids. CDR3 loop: CASSLVGGADSGNTIYF. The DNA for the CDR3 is TGCGCCAGCAGCTTGGTAGGGGGGGCAGACTCTGGAAACACCATATATTTT. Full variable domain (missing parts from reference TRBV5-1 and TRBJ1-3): KAGVTQTPRYLIKTRGQQVTLSCSPISGHRSVSWYQQTPGQGLQFLFEYFSETQRNKGNFPGRFSGRQFSNSRSEMNVSTLELGDSALYLCASSLVGGADSGNTIYFGEGSWLTVV.

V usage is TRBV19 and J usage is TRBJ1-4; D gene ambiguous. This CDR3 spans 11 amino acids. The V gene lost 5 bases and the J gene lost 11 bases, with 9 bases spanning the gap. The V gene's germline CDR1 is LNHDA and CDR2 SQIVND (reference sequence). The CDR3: CASSREFKLFF. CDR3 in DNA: TGTGCCAGTAGTCGGGAATTTAAACTGTTTTTT.

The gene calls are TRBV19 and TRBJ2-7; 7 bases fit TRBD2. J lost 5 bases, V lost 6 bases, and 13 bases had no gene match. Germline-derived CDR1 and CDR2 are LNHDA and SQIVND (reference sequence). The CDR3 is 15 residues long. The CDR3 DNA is TGTGCCAGTAGCCCACTGGTATTTGGGGGGGACGAGCAGTACTTC. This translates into CASSPLVFGGDEQYF.

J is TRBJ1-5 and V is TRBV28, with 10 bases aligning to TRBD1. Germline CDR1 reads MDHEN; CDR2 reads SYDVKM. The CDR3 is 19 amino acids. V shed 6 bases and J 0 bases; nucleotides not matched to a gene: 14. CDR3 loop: CASRKQTGGTLFSNQPQHF. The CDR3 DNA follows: TGTGCCAGCAGGAAGCAGACAGGGGGCACATTGTTTAGCAATCAGCCCCAGCATTTT.

CDR3: CASSGSGVYYNEQFF. CDR3 bases: TGTGCCAGCAGCGGTAGCGGGGTATACTACAATGAGCAGTTCTTC. The V call is TRBV5-6, the J call TRBJ2-1; 8 nucleotides align to TRBD2. Trimming took 4 bases from V and 3 from J; bases not matched to a gene: 6. CDR1 and CDR2 from the germline V gene are SGHDT and YYEEEE. The CDR3 loop spans 15 amino acids.

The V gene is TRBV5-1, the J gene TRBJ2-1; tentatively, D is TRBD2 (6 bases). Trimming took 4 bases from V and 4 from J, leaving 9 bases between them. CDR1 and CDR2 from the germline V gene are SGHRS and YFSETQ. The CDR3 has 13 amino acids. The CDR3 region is CASSLGLYNEQFF. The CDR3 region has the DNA TGCGCCAGCAGCCTGGGACTTTACAATGAGCAGTTCTTC.

The CDR3, as DNA: TGTGCCTGGAGTAAATCTGGCGGGGGCTACGAGCAGTACTTC. Translating it yields CAWSKSGGGYEQYF. The chain employs TRBV30 and TRBJ2-7, with 7 nucleotides matching TRBD2. Germline V lookup: CDR1 GTSNPN, CDR2 SVGIG (reference sequence). The J segment lost 3 bases and the V segment lost 2 bases, leaving 7 bases of the junction unmatched. CDR3 length: 14 amino acids. Filled out from reference TRBV30 and TRBJ2-7, the complete variable domain reads SQTIHQWPATLVQPVGSPLSLECTVEGTSNPNLYWYRQAAGRGLQLLFYSVGIGQISSEVPQNLSASRPQDRQFILSSKKLLLSDSGFYLCAWSKSGGGYEQYFGPGTRLTVT.

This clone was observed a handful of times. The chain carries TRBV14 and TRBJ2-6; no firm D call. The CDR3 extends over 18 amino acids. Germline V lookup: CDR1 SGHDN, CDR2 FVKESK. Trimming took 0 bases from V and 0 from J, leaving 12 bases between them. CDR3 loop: CASSQDPLQSSGANVLTF. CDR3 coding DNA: TGTGCCAGCAGCCAAGATCCGTTACAGAGCTCTGGGGCCAACGTCCTGACTTTC.

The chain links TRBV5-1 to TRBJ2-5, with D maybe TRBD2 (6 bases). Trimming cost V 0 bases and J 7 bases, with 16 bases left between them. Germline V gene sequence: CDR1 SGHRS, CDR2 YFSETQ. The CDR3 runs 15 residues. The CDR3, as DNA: TGCGCCAGCAGCTTGGGTGGAGGCAGGGAGGCGACCCAGTACTTC. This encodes CASSLGGGREATQYF.

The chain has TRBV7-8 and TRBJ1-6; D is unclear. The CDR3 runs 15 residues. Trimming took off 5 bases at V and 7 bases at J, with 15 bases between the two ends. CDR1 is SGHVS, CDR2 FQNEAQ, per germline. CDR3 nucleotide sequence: TGTGCCAGCAGCACCTCGGGCGGGGAGAATTCACCCCTCCACTTT. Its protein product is CASSTSGGENSPLHF.

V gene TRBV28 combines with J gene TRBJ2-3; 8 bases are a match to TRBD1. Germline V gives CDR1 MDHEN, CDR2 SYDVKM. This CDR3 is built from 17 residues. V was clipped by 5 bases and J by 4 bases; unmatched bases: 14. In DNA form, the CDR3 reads TGTGCCAGCAGTCCCTCGACAGGGGTAAGTTTACCAGATACGCAGTATTTT. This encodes CASSPSTGVSLPDTQYF.

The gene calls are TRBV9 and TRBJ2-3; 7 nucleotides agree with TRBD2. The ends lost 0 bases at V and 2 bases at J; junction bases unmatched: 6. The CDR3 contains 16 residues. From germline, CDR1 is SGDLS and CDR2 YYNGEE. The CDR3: CASSVDGGSITDTQYF. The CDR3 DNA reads TGTGCCAGCAGCGTAGACGGGGGGTCGATCACAGATACGCAGTATTTT.

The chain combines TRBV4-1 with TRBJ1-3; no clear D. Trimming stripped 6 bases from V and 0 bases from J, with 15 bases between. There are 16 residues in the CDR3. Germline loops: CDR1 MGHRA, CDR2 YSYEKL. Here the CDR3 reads CASRLDPGNSGNTIYF. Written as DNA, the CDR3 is TGCGCCAGCAGGCTTGACCCCGGGAACTCTGGAAACACCATATATTTT.

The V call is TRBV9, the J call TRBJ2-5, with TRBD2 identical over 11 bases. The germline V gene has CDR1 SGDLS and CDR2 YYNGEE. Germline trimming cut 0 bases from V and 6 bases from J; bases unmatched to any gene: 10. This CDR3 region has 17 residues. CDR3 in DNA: TGTGCCAGCAGCGTAGGCGCTAGCGGGGGGCATGAAAAGACCCAGTACTTC. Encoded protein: CASSVGASGGHEKTQYF. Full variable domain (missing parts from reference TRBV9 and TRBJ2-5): DSGVTQTPKHLITATGQRVTLRCSPRSGDLSVYWYQQSLDQGLQFLIQYYNGEERAKGNILERFSAQQFPDLHSELNLSSLELGDSALYFCASSVGASGGHEKTQYFGPGTRLLVL.

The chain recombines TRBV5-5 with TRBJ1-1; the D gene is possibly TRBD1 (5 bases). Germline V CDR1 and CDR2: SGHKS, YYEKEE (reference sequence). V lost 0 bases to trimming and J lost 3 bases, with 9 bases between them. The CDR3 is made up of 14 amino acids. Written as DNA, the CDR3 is TGTGCCAGCAGCTTGGTTCCAGGGCACACTGAAGCTTTCTTT. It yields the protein CASSLVPGHTEAFF.

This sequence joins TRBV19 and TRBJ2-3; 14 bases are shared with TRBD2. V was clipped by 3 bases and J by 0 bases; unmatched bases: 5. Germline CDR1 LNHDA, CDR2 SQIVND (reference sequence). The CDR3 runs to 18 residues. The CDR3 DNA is TGTGCCAGTAGTATGGGACTAGCGGGAGTGGGGAGCACAGATACGCAGTATTTT. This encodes CASSMGLAGVGSTDTQYF.

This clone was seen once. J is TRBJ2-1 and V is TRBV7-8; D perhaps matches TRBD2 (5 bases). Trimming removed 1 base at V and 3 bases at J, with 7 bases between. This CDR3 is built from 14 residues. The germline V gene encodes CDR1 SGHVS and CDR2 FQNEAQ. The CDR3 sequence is CASSLGGNYNEQFF. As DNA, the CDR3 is TGTGCCAGCAGCTTAGGAGGGAACTACAATGAGCAGTTCTTC.

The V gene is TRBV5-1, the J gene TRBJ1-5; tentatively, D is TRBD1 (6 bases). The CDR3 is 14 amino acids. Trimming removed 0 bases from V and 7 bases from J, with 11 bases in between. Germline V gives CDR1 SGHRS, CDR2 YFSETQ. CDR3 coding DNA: TGCGCCAGCAGCTTGGACCAGGGGAAGCAGCCCCAGCATTTT. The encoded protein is CASSLDQGKQPQHF.

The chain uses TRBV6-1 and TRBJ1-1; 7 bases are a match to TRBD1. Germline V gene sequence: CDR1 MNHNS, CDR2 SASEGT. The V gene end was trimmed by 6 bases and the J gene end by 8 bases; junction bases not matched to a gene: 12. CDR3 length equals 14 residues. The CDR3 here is CASSMDRSAMEAFF. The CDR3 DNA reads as TGTGCCAGCAGCATGGACAGGTCGGCCATGGAAGCTTTCTTT.

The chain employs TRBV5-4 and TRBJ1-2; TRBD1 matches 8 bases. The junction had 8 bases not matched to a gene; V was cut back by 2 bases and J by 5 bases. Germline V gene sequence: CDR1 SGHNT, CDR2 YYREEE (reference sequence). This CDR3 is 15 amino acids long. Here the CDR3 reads CASSFSQGARYGYTF. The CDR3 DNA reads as TGTGCCAGCAGCTTTAGCCAGGGGGCACGGTATGGCTACACCTTC.

The CDR3 reads CASSPGQGVSYTF. The CDR3 DNA reads TGCGCCAGCAGCCCGGGACAGGGCGTGAGCTACACCTTC. The chain couples TRBV5-1 to TRBJ1-2; 9 bases align to TRBD1. The CDR3 extends over 13 amino acids. J lost 9 bases, V lost 4 bases, and 7 bases had no gene match. Germline V gene data show CDR1 as SGHRS and CDR2 as YFSETQ.

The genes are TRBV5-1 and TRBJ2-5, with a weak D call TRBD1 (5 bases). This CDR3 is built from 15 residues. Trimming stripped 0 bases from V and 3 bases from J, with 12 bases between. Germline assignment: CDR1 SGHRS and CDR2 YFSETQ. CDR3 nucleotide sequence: TGCGCCAGCAGCTTGGATTCAGGGTCGGAAGAGACCCAGTACTTC. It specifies CASSLDSGSEETQYF.

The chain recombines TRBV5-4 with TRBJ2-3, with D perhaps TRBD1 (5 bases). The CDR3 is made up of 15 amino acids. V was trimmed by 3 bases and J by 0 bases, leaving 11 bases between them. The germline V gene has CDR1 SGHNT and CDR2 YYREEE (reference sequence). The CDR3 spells CASSSLGLSTDTQYF. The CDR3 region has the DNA TGTGCCAGCAGCTCCCTGGGGCTTAGCACAGATACGCAGTATTTT.

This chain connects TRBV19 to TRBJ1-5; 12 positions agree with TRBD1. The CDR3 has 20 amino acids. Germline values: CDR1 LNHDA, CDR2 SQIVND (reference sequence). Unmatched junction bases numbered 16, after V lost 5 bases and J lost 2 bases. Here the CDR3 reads CASSEETGTGGVFGNQPQHF. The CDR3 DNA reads TGTGCCAGTAGTGAAGAAACCGGGACAGGGGGCGTTTTTGGCAATCAGCCCCAGCATTTT.

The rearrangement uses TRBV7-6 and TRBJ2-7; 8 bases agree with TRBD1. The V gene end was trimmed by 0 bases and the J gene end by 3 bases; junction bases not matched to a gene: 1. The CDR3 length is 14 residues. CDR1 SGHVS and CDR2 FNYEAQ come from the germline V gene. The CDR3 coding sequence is TGTGCCAGCAGCTTAGCGACAGGGGTCTACGAGCAGTACTTC. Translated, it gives CASSLATGVYEQYF.

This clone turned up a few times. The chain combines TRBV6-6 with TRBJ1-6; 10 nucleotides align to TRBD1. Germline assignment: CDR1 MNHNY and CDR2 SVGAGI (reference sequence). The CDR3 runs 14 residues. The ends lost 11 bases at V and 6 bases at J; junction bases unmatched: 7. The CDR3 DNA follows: TGTGCCGGCTCAGGGACAGGGGCTAATTCACCCCTCCACTTT. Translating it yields CAGSGTGANSPLHF.